This T cell receptor beta chain was sequenced in a study of early T cells in non-severe SARS-CoV-2 infection. Study at large: Sequenced bulk RNA came from whole blood that was unsorted, and chains were unpaired.

Germline-derived CDR1 and CDR2 are SEHNR and FQNEAQ (reference sequence). V shed 3 bases, J shed 3 bases, and the junction held 7 bases outside the gene matches. The CDR3 loop spans 15 amino acids. MiXCR was run by TCRdb on the 5' RACE reads, yielding one entry per CDR3 protein. The sample comprises tens of thousands of distinct CDR3 sequences, 4% to 4.5% of which are singletons, and roughly 3% rests with the top ten. This clonotype was seen at least ten times. The chain recombines TRBV7-9 with TRBJ2-7, with 8 bases matching TRBD1. The sample was whole blood. The receptor was isolated from an adult who was a healthcare worker with PCR-confirmed SARS-CoV-2 infection or an uninfected control (not recorded which). The CDR3 nucleotides read TGTGCCAGCAGCTTGACGGACAGGGAGGACTACGAGCAGTACTTC. Amino acids: CASSLTDREDYEQYF.